These T cell receptor beta chains were read from a single sample in a study of beta chain features in type 1 diabetes. Assay: immunoSEQ multiplex PCR; the TCRdb copy retains only in-frame clones and omits some. This sample has under 550,000 clones; 11% occur once, and the top ten carry over 0.035%. The sample consisted of naive CD4+ T cells from blood. These receptors all stem from a woman younger than 30 in good health. The CDR3 runs from the conserved cysteine through the conserved F or W.

j_gene,v_gene,CDR3aa
TRBJ2-7,TRBV25-1,CASSDPSGGFYEQYF
TRBJ1-2,TRBV4-3,CASSQEMGNYGYTF
TRBJ1-1,TRBV5-1,CASSSRQGNTEAFF
TRBJ2-1,TRBV5-1,CASSSRDLYNEQFF
TRBJ2-3,TRBV28,CASRKESRRTGFVDTQYF
TRBJ1-5,TRBV7-2,CASSLAGAGNQPQHF
TRBJ2-3,TRBV18,CASSPKTSLGTDTQYF
TRBJ2-4,TRBV6-6,CASSPSRQGGNIQYF
TRBJ1-5,TRBV5-6,CASSRGRINQPQHF
TRBJ2-3,TRBV29-1,CSVDTGTDTQYF
TRBJ2-3,TRBV13,CASSERTTRTDTQYF
TRBJ1-5,TRBV25-1,CASWNSRDRGSQPQHF
TRBJ2-7,TRBV7-9,CASSLVGRVGSSEQYF
TRBJ2-7,TRBV7-9,CASNRDVGYEQYF
TRBJ2-3,TRBV4-3,CASSQGLAGDLGRTDTQYF
TRBJ1-1,TRBV29-1,CSVGGKWYTEAFF
TRBJ2-4,TRBV6-5,CASSDTVIQYF
TRBJ2-3,TRBV19,CASSMEAGTQYF
TRBJ1-1,TRBV25-1,CASSERGTLRNTEAFF
TRBJ2-2,TRBV4-1,CASSQVPGAGELFF
TRBJ2-7,TRBV5-4,CASRKAGGLYEQYF
TRBJ1-4,TRBV28,CASRSSGRIEKLFF
TRBJ2-1,TRBV11-2,CASSFNNNEQFF
TRBJ2-3,TRBV9,CASSVSRADTQYF
TRBJ2-1,TRBV9,CASSYSGSGYNEQFF
TRBJ2-7,TRBV7-9,CASSSPLSQGVAYEQYF
TRBJ1-1,TRBV11-1,CASSRNTEAFF
TRBJ1-6,TRBV25-1,CASSESAHSGASLHF
TRBJ2-3,TRBV7-9,CASSLRAVLTTDTQYF